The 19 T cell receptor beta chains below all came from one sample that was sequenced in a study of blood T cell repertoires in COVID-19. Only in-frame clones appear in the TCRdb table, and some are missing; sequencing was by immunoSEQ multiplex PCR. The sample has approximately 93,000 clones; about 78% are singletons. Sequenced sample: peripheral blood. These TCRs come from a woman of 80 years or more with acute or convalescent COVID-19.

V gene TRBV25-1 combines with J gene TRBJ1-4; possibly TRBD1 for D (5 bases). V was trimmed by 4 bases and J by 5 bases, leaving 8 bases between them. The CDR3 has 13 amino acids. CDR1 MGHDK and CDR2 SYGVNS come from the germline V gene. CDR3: CASSGWTNEKLFF. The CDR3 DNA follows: TGTGCCAGCAGTGGATGGACAAATGAAAAACTGTTTTTT.

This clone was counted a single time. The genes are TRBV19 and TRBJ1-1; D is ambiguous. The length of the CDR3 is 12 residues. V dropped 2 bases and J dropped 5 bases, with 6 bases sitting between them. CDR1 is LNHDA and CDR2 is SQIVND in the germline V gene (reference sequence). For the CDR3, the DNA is TGTGCCAGTAGTATAAGCAGGACTGAAGCTTTCTTT. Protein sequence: CASSISRTEAFF.

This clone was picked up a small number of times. The CDR3 bases are TGTGCCAGCAGCTCTAAACTTCTACTAGCGGGGGGCGCCACAGATACGCAGTATTTT. Residues: CASSSKLLLAGGATDTQYF. The rearrangement links TRBV7-3 to TRBJ2-3; TRBD2 aligns across 12 bases. V shed 4 bases, J shed 2 bases, and the junction held 13 bases outside the gene matches. Per germline, CDR1 SGHTA and CDR2 FQGTGA. This CDR3 contains 19 residues.

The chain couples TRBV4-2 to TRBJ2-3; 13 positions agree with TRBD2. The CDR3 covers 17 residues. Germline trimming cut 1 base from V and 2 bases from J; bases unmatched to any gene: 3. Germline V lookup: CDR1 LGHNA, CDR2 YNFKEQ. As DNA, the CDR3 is TGTGCCAGCAGCCAAGGACTAGCGGGGGGATCCACAGATACGCAGTATTTT. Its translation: CASSQGLAGGSTDTQYF.

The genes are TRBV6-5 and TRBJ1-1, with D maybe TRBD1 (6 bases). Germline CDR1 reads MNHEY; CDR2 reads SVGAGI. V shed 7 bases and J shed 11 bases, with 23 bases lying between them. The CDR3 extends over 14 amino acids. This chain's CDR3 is CASNSPQGIDHAFF. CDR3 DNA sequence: TGTGCCAGCAACTCCCCCCAGGGGATAGATCACGCTTTCTTT.

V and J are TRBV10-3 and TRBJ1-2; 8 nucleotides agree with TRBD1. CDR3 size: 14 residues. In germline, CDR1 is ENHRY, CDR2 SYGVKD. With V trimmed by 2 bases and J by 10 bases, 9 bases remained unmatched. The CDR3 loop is CAISEGSQGADYTF. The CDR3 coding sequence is TGTGCCATCAGTGAGGGTAGTCAGGGGGCTGACTACACCTTC.

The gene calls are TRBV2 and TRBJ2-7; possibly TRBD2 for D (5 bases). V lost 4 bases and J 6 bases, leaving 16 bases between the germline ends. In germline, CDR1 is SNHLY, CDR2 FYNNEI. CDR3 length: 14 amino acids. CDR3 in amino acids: CASSVSRGQSEQYF. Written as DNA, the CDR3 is TGTGCCAGCAGTGTCAGCCGGGGTCAAAGCGAGCAGTACTTC.

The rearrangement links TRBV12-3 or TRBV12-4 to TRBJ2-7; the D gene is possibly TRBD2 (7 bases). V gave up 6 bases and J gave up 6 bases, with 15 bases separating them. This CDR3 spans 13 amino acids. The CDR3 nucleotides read TGTGCCAGCAGGGTGGGGGGGCTAAGCGAGCAGTACTTC. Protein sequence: CASRVGGLSEQYF.

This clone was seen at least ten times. The CDR3 loop is CASSLGLYTDTQYF. The DNA of the CDR3 is TGTGCCAGCAGCTTAGGACTTTACACAGATACGCAGTATTTT. The chain is built from TRBV7-3 and TRBJ2-3; TRBD2 might be the D (5 bases). Trimming left V 2 bases short and J 2 bases short, with 8 bases between. CDR1 SGHTA and CDR2 FQGTGA come from the germline V gene. The CDR3 runs 14 residues.

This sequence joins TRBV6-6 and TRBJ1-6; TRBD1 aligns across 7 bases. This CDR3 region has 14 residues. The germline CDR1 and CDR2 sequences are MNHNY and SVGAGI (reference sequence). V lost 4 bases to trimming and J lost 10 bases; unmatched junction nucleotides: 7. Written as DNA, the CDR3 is TGTGCCAGCAGTTTGACAGGGTCGGACTCACCCCTCCACTTT. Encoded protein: CASSLTGSDSPLHF.

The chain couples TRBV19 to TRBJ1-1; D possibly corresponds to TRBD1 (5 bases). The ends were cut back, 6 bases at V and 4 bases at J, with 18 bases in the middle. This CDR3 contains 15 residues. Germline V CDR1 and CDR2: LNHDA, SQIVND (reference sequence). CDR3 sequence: CASRLGGGEITEAFF. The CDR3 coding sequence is TGTGCCAGTAGGCTCGGCGGGGGTGAAATCACTGAAGCTTTCTTT.

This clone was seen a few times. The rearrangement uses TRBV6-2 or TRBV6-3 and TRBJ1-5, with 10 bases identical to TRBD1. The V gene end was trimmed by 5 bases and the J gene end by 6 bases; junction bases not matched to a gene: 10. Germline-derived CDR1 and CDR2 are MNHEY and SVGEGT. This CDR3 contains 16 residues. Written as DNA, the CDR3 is TGTGCCAGCAGTGTTACCGGGACAGGGGAGGGTCAGCCCCAGCATTTT. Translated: CASSVTGTGEGQPQHF.

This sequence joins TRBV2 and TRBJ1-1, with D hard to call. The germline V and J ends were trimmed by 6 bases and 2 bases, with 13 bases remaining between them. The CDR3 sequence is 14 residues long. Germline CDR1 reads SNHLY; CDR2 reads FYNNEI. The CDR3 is CASREGSPNTEAFF. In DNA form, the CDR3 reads TGTGCCAGCAGGGAGGGCAGTCCAAACACTGAAGCTTTCTTT.

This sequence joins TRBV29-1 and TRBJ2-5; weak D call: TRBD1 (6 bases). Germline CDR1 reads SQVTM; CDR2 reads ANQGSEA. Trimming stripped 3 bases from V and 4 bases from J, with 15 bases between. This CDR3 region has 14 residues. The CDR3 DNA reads TGCAGCGTTGAGGGGGCTAGTAATACAGAGACCCAGTACTTC. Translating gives CSVEGASNTETQYF.

This CDR3 reads CASSDPDSMNTGELFF. For the CDR3, the DNA is TGTGCCAGCAGCGACCCGGACTCGATGAACACCGGGGAGCTGTTTTTT. The chain links TRBV6-2 or TRBV6-3 to TRBJ2-2; perhaps TRBD2 as D (5 bases). V gave up 6 bases and J gave up 1 base, with 15 bases separating them. The CDR3 runs 16 residues. Germline CDR1 is MNHEY and CDR2 is SVGEGT.

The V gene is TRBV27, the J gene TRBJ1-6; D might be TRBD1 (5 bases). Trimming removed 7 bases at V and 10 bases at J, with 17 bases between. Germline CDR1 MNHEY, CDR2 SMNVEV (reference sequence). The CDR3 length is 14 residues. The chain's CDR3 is CASTRNRPPSPLHF. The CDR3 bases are TGTGCCAGCACCCGAAACAGGCCACCATCACCCCTCCACTTT.

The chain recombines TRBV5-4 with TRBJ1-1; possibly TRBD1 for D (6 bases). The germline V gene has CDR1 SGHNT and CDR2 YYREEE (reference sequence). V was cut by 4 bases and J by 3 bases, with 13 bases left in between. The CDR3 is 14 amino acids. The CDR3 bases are TGTGCCAGCAGCCTGAGGACAGCCTACACTGAAGCTTTCTTT. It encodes CASSLRTAYTEAFF.

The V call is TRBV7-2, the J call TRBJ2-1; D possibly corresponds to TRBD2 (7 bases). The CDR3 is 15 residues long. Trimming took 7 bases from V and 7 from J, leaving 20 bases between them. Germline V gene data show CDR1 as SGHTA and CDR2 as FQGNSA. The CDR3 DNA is TGTGCCAGCACCACGGGGGGCTCGCTGGGGAATGAGCAGTTCTTC. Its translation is CASTTGGSLGNEQFF.

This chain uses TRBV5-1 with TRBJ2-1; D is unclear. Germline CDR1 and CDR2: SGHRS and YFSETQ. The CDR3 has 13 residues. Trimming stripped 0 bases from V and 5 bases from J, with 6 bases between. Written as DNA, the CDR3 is TGCGCCAGCAGCTTGGAGACAAACAATGAGCAGTTCTTC. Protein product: CASSLETNNEQFF. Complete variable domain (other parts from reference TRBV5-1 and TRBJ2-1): KAGVTQTPRYLIKTRGQQVTLSCSPISGHRSVSWYQQTPGQGLQFLFEYFSETQRNKGNFPGRFSGRQFSNSRSEMNVSTLELGDSALYLCASSLETNNEQFFGPGTRLTVL.